A single sample is the source of the 18 T cell receptor beta chains below, sequenced in a study of shared clonotypes between healthy human individuals. The method was immunoSEQ multiplex PCR; TCRdb's version includes in-frame clones alone and lacks a portion of them. The data hold about 180,000 clones, with around 93% observed a single time. The material sequenced was naive CD4+ T cells sorted from blood. Subset: CD45RA+ positively selected. Receptor source: a woman aged 25 to 39 in good health.

The chain recombines TRBV19 with TRBJ2-7, with a possible D match to TRBD2 (5 bases). Germline CDR1 LNHDA, CDR2 SQIVND (reference sequence). CDR3 length: 15 amino acids. Trimming pared 4 bases from V and 0 bases from J, leaving 13 bases between. Here the CDR3 reads CASSTQRKPSYEQYF. For the CDR3, the DNA is TGTGCCAGTAGTACTCAGCGGAAACCCTCCTACGAGCAGTACTTC.

The gene calls are TRBV6-5 and TRBJ2-7, with D tentatively TRBD2 (6 bases). The CDR3 sequence is 15 residues long. Trimming pared 6 bases from V and 1 base from J, leaving 16 bases between. Germline-derived CDR1 and CDR2 are MNHEY and SVGAGI. CDR3 region: CASRPGTGVSYEQYF. CDR3 in DNA: TGTGCCAGCAGGCCAGGGACGGGGGTTTCCTACGAGCAGTACTTC.

This chain connects TRBV28 to TRBJ1-1; 8 nucleotides agree with TRBD1. Trimming took 7 bases from V and 5 from J; bases not matched to a gene: 9. CDR3 size: 14 residues. Germline V gives CDR1 MDHEN, CDR2 SYDVKM. CDR3 DNA: TGTGCCAGCATCACGCGACAGGGGAAAACTGAAGCTTTCTTT. Its translation is CASITRQGKTEAFF.

V is TRBV18 and J is TRBJ1-3, with 9 bases matching TRBD1. The CDR3 totals 17 residues. Germline loops: CDR1 KGHSH, CDR2 LQKENI. J gave up 2 bases and V 1 base, and 6 bases lay outside the gene matches. The chain's CDR3 is CASSPQQGATAGNTIYF. Here the CDR3 DNA reads TGTGCCAGCTCACCACAACAGGGGGCGACCGCTGGAAACACCATATATTTT.

The V and J genes are TRBV27 and TRBJ2-7; D might be TRBD1 or TRBD2, each matching 5 bases. CDR3 size: 15 residues. Germline CDR1 MNHEY, CDR2 SMNVEV (reference sequence). V lost 5 bases and J 0 bases, leaving 14 bases between the germline ends. The DNA of the CDR3 is TGTGCCAGCAGTCGAGGGGCGCCCTACTCCTACGAGCAGTACTTC. It codes for CASSRGAPYSYEQYF.

The CDR3 sequence is CASSFFGQGGGYTF. The CDR3 nucleotides read TGTGCCAGCAGTTTCTTCGGCCAGGGGGGTGGCTACACCTTC. The chain combines TRBV28 with TRBJ1-2; TRBD1 matches 7 bases. Trimming cost V 3 bases and J 7 bases; bases outside gene matches: 8. CDR3 length: 14 amino acids. From germline, CDR1 is MDHEN and CDR2 SYDVKM.

The J gene is TRBJ2-3, the V gene TRBV4-1, with D possibly being TRBD2 (6 bases). V was cut by 0 bases and J by 6 bases, with 10 bases left in between. Germline V gene data show CDR1 as MGHRA and CDR2 as YSYEKL. The CDR3 loop spans 14 amino acids. CDR3 in amino acids: CASSQDSRGDTQYF. CDR3 sequence (DNA): TGCGCCAGCAGCCAAGATTCCCGGGGGGATACGCAGTATTTT.

This chain links TRBV10-3 with TRBJ2-2, with TRBD2 identical over 9 bases. The CDR3 runs 14 residues. Germline CDR1 reads ENHRY; CDR2 reads SYGVKD. The junction had 9 bases not matched to a gene; V was cut back by 11 bases and J by 5 bases. In nucleotides, the CDR3 is TGTGCCGTTTTAGCGGGAGCGATTACCGGGGAGCTGTTTTTT. This sequence encodes CAVLAGAITGELFF.

The V gene is TRBV27, the J gene TRBJ2-5; D call uncertain. The DNA end is a closer match to TRBJ2-7, so the J assignment may be wrong. Looked up from germline, CDR1 is MNHEY and CDR2 is SMNVEV (reference sequence). This CDR3 spans 13 amino acids. CDR3 loop: CASSSNNLYEQYF. The CDR3 DNA is TGTGCCAGCAGTTCGAATAATCTTTACGAGCAGTACTTC.

This clone has just one count. The chain links TRBV27 to TRBJ2-7, with 12 bases fitting TRBD2. This CDR3 is built from 16 residues. The germline V gene encodes CDR1 MNHEY and CDR2 SMNVEV (reference sequence). V shed 5 bases, J shed 3 bases, and the junction held 8 bases outside the gene matches. Here the CDR3 DNA reads TGTGCCAGCAGTCCAATCGGACTAGCGGGAAACTACGAGCAGTACTTC. Translated: CASSPIGLAGNYEQYF.

The V call is TRBV15, the J call TRBJ2-2, with D possibly TRBD1 on 5 matching bases. The CDR3 contains 16 residues. Germline loops: CDR1 LNHNV, CDR2 YYDKDF (reference sequence). V dropped 3 bases and J dropped 7 bases, with 18 bases sitting between them. In DNA, the CDR3 is TGTGCCACCAGCAGGGGGCCTACAACAGGCATCGGGGAGCTGTTTTTT. This sequence encodes CATSRGPTTGIGELFF.

This sequence joins TRBV4-1 and TRBJ1-1; TRBD1 matches 7 bases. There are 16 residues in the CDR3. Looked up from germline, CDR1 is MGHRA and CDR2 is YSYEKL. Trimming at V came to 4 bases and at J to 7 bases, leaving 15 bases not matched to a gene. CDR3 DNA sequence: TGCGCCAGCAGCCGGCCGGGACAGAGGGGTCTGATTGAAGCTTTCTTT. This translates into CASSRPGQRGLIEAFF.

The V gene is TRBV27, the J gene TRBJ2-2, with TRBD2 matching 7 bases. The V and J ends lost 0 bases and 5 bases, in that order; junction bases with no gene match: 15. CDR3 length: 19 residues. From germline, CDR1 is MNHEY and CDR2 SMNVEV (reference sequence). CDR3 protein: CASSLSIWGSGRETGELFF. CDR3 bases: TGTGCCAGCAGTTTATCGATATGGGGGTCTGGGCGGGAGACCGGGGAGCTGTTTTTT.

The chain uses TRBV5-1 and TRBJ1-1, with D unresolved. Trimming removed 1 base from V and 4 bases from J, with 11 bases in between. The germline V gene encodes CDR1 SGHRS and CDR2 YFSETQ. This CDR3 comprises 14 residues. The chain's CDR3 is CASSLLQVATEAFF. CDR3 in DNA: TGCGCCAGCAGCTTGCTTCAGGTGGCCACTGAAGCTTTCTTT.

The rearrangement joins TRBV11-3 to TRBJ2-7; 11 bases line up with TRBD1. Losses at the gene ends were 5 bases for V and 5 bases for J; bases not matched to a gene: 5. The CDR3 covers 14 residues. Germline V CDR1 and CDR2: SGHNT, YENEEA. CDR3 coding DNA: TGTGCCAGCAGCCGAGGACAGGGGGCCCACGAGCAGTACTTC. It yields the protein CASSRGQGAHEQYF.

The CDR3: CASGFGTDTGELFF. The CDR3 region has the DNA TGTGCTAGTGGTTTCGGTACCGACACCGGGGAGCTGTTTTTT. The V call is TRBV12-5, the J call TRBJ2-2; D is unresolved. V lost 3 bases and J lost 3, with 8 bases in between. This CDR3 is built from 14 residues. Germline-derived CDR1 and CDR2 are LGHNT and FRNRAP.

In its sample, this clone was seen a few times. The rearrangement links TRBV2 to TRBJ1-5; TRBD1 is a possible D gene (5 bases). V was shortened by 4 bases and J by 6 bases, with 7 bases between the two germline ends. This CDR3 is built from 12 residues. The V gene's germline CDR1 is SNHLY and CDR2 FYNNEI. CDR3 region: CASSGGVQPQHF. The CDR3, as DNA: TGTGCCAGCAGTGGAGGGGTTCAGCCCCAGCATTTT.

The chain links TRBV28 to TRBJ1-4; D may be TRBD1 (6 bases). V dropped 5 bases and J dropped 8 bases, with 15 bases sitting between them. CDR3 length equals 14 residues. Germline CDR1 is MDHEN and CDR2 is SYDVKM. The CDR3 loop reads CASSIPGQGEKLFF. In nucleotides, the CDR3 is TGTGCCAGCAGTATCCCCGGCCAGGGGGAAAAACTGTTTTTT.